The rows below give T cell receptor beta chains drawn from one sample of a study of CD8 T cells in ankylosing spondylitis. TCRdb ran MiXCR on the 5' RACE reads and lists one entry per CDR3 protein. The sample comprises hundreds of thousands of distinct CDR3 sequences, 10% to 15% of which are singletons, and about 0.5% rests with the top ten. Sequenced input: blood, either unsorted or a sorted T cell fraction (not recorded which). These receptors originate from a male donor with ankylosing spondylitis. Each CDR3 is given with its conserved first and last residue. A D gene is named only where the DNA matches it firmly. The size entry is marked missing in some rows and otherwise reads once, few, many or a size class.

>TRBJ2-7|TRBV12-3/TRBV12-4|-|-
TGTGCCAGCAGTTTTTGGCAATCCTACGAGCAGTACTTC
CASSFWQSYEQYF
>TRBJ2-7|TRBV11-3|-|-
TGTGCCAGCAGCCAGACTCCGAGGGAGCAGTACTTC
CASSQTPREQYF
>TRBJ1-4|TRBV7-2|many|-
TGTGCCAGCAGCCTACGGGGGGAAGAAAAACTGTTTTTT
CASSLRGEEKLFF
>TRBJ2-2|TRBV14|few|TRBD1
TGTGCCAGCAGCCCTCGGACAGGGCGGATTAACGGGGAGCTGTTTTTT
CASSPRTGRINGELFF
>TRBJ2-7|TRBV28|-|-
TGTGCCAGCAGGGATGCCCAGAGGTACGAGCAGTACTTC
CASRDAQRYEQYF
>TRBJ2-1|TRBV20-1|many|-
TGCAGTGCTAGTCCGGTCAATGAGCAGTTCTTC
CSASPVNEQFF
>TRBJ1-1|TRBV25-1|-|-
TGTGCCAGCAGTGCGGGGGGAGGGAACACTGAAGCTTTCTTT
CASSAGGGNTEAFF
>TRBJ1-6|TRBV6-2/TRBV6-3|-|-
TGTGCCAGCAGGGATCTGCGACAGGATTCACCCCTCCACTTT
CASRDLRQDSPLHF
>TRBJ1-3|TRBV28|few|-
TGTGCCAGCAGCTTACCTGACAGCTCTGGAAACACCATATATTTT
CASSLPDSSGNTIYF
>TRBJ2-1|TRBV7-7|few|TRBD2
TGTGCTAGCAGCACGGGACTAGCGGTCTACAATGAGCAGTTCTTC
CASSTGLAVYNEQFF
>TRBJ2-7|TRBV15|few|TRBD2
TGTGCCACCAGCAGAGATTTCGGGAGGTCCTCCTACGAGCAGTACTTC
CATSRDFGRSSYEQYF
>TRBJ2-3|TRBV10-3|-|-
TGTGCCATCAGTGAAAATTGGGCTAGCGGCACAGATACGCAGTATTTT
CAISENWASGTDTQYF
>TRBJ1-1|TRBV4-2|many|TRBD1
TGTGCCAGCAGCCAGAAGGGGGCGAACACTGAAGCTTTCTTT
CASSQKGANTEAFF
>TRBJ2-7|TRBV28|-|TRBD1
TGTGCCAGCAGCCGGGGGGGACAGGGGAAGTACGAGCAGTACTTC
CASSRGGQGKYEQYF
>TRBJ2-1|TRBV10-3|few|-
TGTGCCATCAGTCGGGCTTCGAACTCCTACAATGAGCAGTTCTTC
CAISRASNSYNEQFF
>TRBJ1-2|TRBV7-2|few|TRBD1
TGTGCCAGCAGCCCCGGGACAGAGATTTGGAATGGCTACACCTTC
CASSPGTEIWNGYTF
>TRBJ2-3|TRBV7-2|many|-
TGTGCCAGCAGCAGGCGGGGCTTAAGCACAGATACGCAGTATTTT
CASSRRGLSTDTQYF
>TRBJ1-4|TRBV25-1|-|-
TGTGCCAGCAGTGACCTAATGGGGAGGGGTAATGAAAAACTGTTTTTT
CASSDLMGRGNEKLFF
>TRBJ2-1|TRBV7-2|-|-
TGTGCCAGCCAAGAGCGGGCCTCCTACAATGAGCAGTTCTTC
CASQERASYNEQFF
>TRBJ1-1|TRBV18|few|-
TGTGCCAGCTCACAAGGAACCGCGGGCGTCACTGAAGCTTTCTTT
CASSQGTAGVTEAFF
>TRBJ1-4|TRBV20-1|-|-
TGCAGTGCTAGAGACGGGACAACCGAAAAACTGTTTTTT
CSARDGTTEKLFF
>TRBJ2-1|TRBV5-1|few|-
TGCGCCAGCAGCTTCGGCAGTAGTGGGGGCAATGAGCAGTTCTTC
CASSFGSSGGNEQFF
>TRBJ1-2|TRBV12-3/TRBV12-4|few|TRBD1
TGTGCCAGCACCCAGACAGGGGGTATTGGCTACACCTTC
CASTQTGGIGYTF
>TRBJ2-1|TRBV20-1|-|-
TGCAGTGCTTTAGGGGATTCCTACAATGAGCAGTTCTTC
CSALGDSYNEQFF
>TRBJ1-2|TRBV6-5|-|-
TGTGCCAGCAGTTACTTGGTACAGGGAATTAGCTATGGCTACACCTTC
CASSYLVQGISYGYTF
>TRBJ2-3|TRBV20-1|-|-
TGCAGTGCAGACTTGATGTCTAGCACAGATACGCAGTATTTT
CSADLMSSTDTQYF
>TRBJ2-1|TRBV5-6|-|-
TGTGCCAGCACCTTTCTAGCTTCCACCGCCTACAATGAGCAGTTCTTC
CASTFLASTAYNEQFF
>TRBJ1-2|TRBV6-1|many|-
TGTGCCAGCAGTGCACGTATTTCTAACTATGGCTACACCTTC
CASSARISNYGYTF
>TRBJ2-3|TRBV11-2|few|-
TGTGCCAGCAGCTTATCTCTCGTAGATACGCAGTATTTT
CASSLSLVDTQYF
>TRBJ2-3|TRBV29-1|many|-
TGCAGCTATTCCCAGGGGTCGGATACGCAGTATTTT
CSYSQGSDTQYF
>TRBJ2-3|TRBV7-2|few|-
TGTGCCAGCAGCTTCTGGGACCGACGGGATACGCAGTATTTT
CASSFWDRRDTQYF
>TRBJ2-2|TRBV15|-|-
TGTGCCACCAGCAGAGAACCTCAGGGTGGCGGGGAGCTGTTTTTT
CATSREPQGGGELFF
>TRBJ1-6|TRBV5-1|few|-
TGCGCCAGCAGTTTGTTACAGGAGGATAATTCACCCCTCCACTTT
CASSLLQEDNSPLHF
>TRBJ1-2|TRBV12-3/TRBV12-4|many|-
TGTGCCAGCAGTTTAGGGGGGGGAAGGTACTATGGCTACACCTTC
CASSLGGGRYYGYTF
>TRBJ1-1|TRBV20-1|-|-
TGCAGTGCTAGAGATCCGTTTAGATCGCGGAACACTGAAGCTTTCTTT
CSARDPFRSRNTEAFF
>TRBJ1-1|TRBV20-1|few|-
TGCAGTGCCCCTGAGGGGGTTGGACTCACTGAAGCTTTCTTT
CSAPEGVGLTEAFF
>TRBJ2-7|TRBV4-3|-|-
TGCGCCAGCAGCCAAGATGCGCGCTCCTACGAGCAGTACTTC
CASSQDARSYEQYF
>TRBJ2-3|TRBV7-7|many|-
TGTGCTAGCAGCCCGACCTCTCGTACAGATACGCAGTATTTT
CASSPTSRTDTQYF
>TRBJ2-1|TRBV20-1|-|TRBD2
TGCAGTGCTAGTGACCCGACTAGCGGGAGCTACAATGAGCAGTTCTTC
CSASDPTSGSYNEQFF
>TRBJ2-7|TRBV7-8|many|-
TGTGCCAGCAGCTTAGCAGGACGGACCGACCCCTACGAGCAGTACTTC
CASSLAGRTDPYEQYF
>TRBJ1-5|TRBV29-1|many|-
TGCAGCGCTATAGACAATTTCAGCAATCAGCCCCAGCATTTT
CSAIDNFSNQPQHF
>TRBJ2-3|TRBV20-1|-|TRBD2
TGCAGTGCCGACGAGGGACTAGCGGGAGGTTCAACAGATACGCAGTATTTT
CSADEGLAGGSTDTQYF
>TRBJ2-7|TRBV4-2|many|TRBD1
TGTGCCAGCAGCCAAGGGACAGGGGACTACGAGCAGTACTTC
CASSQGTGDYEQYF
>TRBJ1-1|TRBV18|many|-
TGTGCCAGCTCACCACCGTGGGGGCGCAGCACTGAAGCTTTCTTT
CASSPPWGRSTEAFF
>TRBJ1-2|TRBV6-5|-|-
TGTGCCAGCAGTTACAAGACCGACGGGGGCTATGGCTACACCTTC
CASSYKTDGGYGYTF
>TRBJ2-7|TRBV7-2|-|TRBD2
TGTGCCAGCAGCCAGACTAGCGAACACTACGAGCAGTACTTC
CASSQTSEHYEQYF
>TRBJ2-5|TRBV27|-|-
TGTGCCAGCGGCAAGACTAGATGGGAGACCCAGTACTTC
CASGKTRWETQYF
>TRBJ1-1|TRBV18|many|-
TGTGCCAGCTCACCACCGGGGGCCACTGAAGCTTTCTTT
CASSPPGATEAFF
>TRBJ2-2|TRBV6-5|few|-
TGTGCCAGCAGTTACTCGCGGGACTTATCAAGCGGGGAGCTGTTTTTT
CASSYSRDLSSGELFF
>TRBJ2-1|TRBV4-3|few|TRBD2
TGCGCCAGCAGCCAGGAGTGGACTAGCCGGTCTGATGAGCAGTTCTTC
CASSQEWTSRSDEQFF
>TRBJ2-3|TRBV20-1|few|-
TGCAGTGCTAGAGACCGGGCCTTAGGCGCAGATACGCAGTATTTT
CSARDRALGADTQYF
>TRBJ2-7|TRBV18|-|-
TGTGCCAGCTCACCACCGGGAGGGGGCCTTAACGAGCAGTACTTC
CASSPPGGGLNEQYF